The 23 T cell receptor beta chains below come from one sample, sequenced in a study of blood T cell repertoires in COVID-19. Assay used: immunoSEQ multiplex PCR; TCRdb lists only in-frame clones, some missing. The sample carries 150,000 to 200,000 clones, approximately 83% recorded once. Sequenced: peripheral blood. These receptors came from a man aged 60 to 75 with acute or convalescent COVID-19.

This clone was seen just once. The DNA for the CDR3 is TGTGCCAGCAGGCGGGGTGGCAGGGGGGACCAGCCCCAGCATTTT. Its translation: CASRRGGRGDQPQHF. The V call is TRBV6-5, the J call TRBJ1-5, with 7 nucleotides matching TRBD1. Trimming removed 6 bases from V and 7 bases from J; junction bases left unmatched: 12. There are 15 residues in the CDR3. Germline lookup yields CDR1 MNHEY and CDR2 SVGAGI.

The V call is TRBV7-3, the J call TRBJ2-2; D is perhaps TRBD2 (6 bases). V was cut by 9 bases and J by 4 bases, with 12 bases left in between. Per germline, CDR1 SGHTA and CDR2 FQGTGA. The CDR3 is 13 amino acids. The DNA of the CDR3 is TGTGCCAGTTCGTACGGGAGCACCGGGGAGCTGTTTTTT. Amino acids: CASSYGSTGELFF.

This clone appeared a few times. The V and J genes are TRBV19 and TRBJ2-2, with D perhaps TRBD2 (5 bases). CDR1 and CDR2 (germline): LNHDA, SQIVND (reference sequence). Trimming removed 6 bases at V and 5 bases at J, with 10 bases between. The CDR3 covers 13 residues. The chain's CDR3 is CASRLVATGELFF. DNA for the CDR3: TGTGCCAGTAGACTAGTCGCAACCGGGGAGCTGTTTTTT. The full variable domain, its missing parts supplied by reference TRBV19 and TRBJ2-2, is DGGITQSPKYLFRKEGQNVTLSCEQNLNHDAMYWYRQDPGQGLRLIYYSQIVNDFQKGDIAEGYSVSREKKESFPLTVTSAQKNPTAFYLCASRLVATGELFFGEGSRLTVL.

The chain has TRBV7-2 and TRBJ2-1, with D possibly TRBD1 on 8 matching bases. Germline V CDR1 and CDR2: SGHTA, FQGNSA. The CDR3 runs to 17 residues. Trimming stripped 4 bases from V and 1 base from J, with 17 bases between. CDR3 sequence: CASSSRGRGGSYNEQFF. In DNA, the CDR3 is TGTGCCAGCAGCTCCAGGGGGCGGGGAGGGTCCTACAATGAGCAGTTCTTC. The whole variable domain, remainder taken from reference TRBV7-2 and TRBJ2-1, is GAGVSQSPSNKVTEKGKDVELRCDPISGHTALYWYRQSLGQGLEFLIYFQGNSAPDKSGLPSDRFSAERTGGSVSTLTIQRTQQEDSAVYLCASSSRGRGGSYNEQFFGPGTRLTVL.

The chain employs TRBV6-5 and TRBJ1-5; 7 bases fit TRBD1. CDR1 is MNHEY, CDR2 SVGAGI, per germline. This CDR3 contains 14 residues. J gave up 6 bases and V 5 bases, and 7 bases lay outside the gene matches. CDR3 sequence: CASSTDRASQPQHF. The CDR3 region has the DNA TGTGCCAGCAGTACTGACAGGGCGTCTCAGCCCCAGCATTTT.

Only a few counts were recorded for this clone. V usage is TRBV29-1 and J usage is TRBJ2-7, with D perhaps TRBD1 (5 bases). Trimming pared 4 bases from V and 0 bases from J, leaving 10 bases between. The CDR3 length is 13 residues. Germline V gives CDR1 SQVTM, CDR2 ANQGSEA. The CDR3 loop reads CSVAQGLSYEQYF. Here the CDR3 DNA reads TGCAGCGTTGCCCAGGGCCTCTCCTACGAGCAGTACTTC.

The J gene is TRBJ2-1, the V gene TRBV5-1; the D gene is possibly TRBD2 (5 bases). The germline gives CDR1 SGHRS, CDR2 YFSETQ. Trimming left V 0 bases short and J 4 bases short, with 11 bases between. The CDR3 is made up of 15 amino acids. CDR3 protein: CASSLVGSEYNEQFF. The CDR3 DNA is TGCGCCAGCAGCTTGGTTGGTAGCGAGTACAATGAGCAGTTCTTC.

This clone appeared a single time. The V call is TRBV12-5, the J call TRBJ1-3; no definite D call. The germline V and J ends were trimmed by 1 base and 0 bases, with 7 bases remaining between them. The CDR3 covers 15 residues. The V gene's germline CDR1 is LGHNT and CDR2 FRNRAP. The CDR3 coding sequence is TGTGCTAGTGGTTTGGCCGCAGGCTCTGGAAACACCATATATTTT. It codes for CASGLAAGSGNTIYF.

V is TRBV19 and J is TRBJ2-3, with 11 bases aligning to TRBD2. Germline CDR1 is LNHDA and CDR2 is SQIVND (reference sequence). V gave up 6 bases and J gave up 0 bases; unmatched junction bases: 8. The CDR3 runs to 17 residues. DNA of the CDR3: TGTGCCAGTAGCCTAGCGGGGGGATTTACTAGCACAGATACGCAGTATTTT. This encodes CASSLAGGFTSTDTQYF.

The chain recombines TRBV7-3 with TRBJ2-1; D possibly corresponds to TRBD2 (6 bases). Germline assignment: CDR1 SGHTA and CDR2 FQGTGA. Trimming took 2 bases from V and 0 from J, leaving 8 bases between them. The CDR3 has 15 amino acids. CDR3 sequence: CASSLAGSSYNEQFF. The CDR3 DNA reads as TGTGCCAGCAGCTTAGCGGGAAGCTCCTACAATGAGCAGTTCTTC. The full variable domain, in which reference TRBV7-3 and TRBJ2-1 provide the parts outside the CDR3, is GAGVSQTPSNKVTEKGKYVELRCDPISGHTALYWYRQSLGQGPEFLIYFQGTGAADDSGLPNDRFFAVRPEGSVSTLKIQRTERGDSAVYLCASSLAGSSYNEQFFGPGTRLTVL.

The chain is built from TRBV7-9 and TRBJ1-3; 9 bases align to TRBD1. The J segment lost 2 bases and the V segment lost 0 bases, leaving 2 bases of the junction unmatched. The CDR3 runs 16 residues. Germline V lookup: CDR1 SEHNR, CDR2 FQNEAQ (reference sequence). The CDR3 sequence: CASSLAWTGAGNTIYF. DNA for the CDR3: TGTGCCAGCAGCTTAGCATGGACAGGGGCTGGAAACACCATATATTTT.

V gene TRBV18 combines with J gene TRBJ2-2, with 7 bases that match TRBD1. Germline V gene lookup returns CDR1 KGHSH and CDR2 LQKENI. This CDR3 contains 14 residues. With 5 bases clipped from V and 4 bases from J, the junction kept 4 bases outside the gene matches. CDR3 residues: CASSATGATGELFF. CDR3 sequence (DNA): TGTGCCAGCTCAGCCACAGGGGCCACCGGGGAGCTGTTTTTT.

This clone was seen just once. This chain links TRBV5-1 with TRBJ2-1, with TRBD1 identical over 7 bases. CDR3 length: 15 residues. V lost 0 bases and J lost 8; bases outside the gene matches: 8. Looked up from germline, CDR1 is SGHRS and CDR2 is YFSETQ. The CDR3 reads CASSLGQGHLYEQFF. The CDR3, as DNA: TGCGCCAGCAGCTTGGGACAGGGCCATCTCTATGAGCAGTTCTTC.

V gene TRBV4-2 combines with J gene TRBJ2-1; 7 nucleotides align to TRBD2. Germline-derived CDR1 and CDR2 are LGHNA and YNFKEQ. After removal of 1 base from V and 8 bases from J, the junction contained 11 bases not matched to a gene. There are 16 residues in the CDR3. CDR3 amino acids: CASSQVFTGGVDEQFF. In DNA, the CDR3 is TGTGCCAGCAGCCAAGTTTTTACGGGAGGTGTCGATGAGCAGTTCTTC.

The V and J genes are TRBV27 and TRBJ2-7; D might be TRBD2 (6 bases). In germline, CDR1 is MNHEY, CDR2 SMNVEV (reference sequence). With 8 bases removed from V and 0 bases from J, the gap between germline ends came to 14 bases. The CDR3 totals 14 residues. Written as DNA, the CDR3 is TGTGCCAGCCGTACTATAGCGGCCTCCTACGAGCAGTACTTC. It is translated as CASRTIAASYEQYF.

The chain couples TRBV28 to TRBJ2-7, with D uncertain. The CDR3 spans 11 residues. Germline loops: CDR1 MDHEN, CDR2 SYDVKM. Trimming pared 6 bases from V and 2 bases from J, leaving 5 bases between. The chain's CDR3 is CASRSTYEQYF. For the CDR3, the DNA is TGTGCCAGCAGGTCTACCTACGAGCAGTACTTC. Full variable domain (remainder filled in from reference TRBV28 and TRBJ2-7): DVKVTQSSRYLVKRTGEKVFLECVQDMDHENMFWYRQDPGLGLRLIYFSYDVKMKEKGDIPEGYSVSREKKERFSLILESASTNQTSMYLCASRSTYEQYFGPGTRLTVT.

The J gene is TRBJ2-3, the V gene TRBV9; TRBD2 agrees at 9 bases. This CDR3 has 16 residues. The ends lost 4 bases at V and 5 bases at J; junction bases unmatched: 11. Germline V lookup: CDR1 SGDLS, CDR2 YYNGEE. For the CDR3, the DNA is TGTGCCAGCAGCCCCACGGGGCTAGCGGGAAGAGATACGCAGTATTTT. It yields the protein CASSPTGLAGRDTQYF.

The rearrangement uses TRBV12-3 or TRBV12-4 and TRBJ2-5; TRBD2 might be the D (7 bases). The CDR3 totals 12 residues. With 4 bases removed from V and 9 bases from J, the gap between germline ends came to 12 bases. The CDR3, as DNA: TGTGCCAGCAGTTATGAGGGGGGGGCCCAGTACTTC. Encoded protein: CASSYEGGAQYF.

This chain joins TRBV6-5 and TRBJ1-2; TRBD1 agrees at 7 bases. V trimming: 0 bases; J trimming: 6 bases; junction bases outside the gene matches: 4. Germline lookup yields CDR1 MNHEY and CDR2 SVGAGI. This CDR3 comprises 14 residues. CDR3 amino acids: CASSYSGRGNGYTF. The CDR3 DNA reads TGTGCCAGCAGTTACTCGGGCAGGGGGAATGGCTACACCTTC.

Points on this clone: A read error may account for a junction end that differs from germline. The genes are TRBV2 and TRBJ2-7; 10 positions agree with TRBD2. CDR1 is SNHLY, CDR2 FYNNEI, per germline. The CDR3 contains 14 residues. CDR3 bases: TGTGCCAGCGGTGAAGAGCGGGGGGGGCGCGAGCAGTACTTC. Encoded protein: CASGEERGGREQYF.

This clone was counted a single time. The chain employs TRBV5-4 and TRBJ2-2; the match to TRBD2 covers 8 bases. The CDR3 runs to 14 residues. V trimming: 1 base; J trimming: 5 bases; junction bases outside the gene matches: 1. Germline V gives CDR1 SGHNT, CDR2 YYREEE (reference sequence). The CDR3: CASSLPGGTGELFF. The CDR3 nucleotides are TGTGCCAGCAGCTTGCCGGGAGGGACCGGGGAGCTGTTTTTT.

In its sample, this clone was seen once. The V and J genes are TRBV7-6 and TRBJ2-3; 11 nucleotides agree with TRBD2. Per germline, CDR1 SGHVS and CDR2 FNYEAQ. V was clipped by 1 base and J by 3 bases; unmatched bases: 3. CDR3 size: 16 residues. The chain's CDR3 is CASSLELAGATDTQYF. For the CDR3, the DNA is TGTGCCAGCAGCTTAGAACTAGCGGGAGCAACAGATACGCAGTATTTT.

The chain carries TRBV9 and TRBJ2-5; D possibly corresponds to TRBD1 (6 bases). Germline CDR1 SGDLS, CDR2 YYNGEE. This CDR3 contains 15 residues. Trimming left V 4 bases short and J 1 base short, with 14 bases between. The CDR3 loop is CASSPRQGLQETQYF. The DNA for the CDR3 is TGTGCCAGCAGCCCGCGCCAGGGGCTCCAAGAGACCCAGTACTTC. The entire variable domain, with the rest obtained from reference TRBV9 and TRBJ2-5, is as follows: DSGVTQTPKHLITATGQRVTLRCSPRSGDLSVYWYQQSLDQGLQFLIQYYNGEERAKGNILERFSAQQFPDLHSELNLSSLELGDSALYFCASSPRQGLQETQYFGPGTRLLVL.